This T cell receptor (beta chain) was sequenced in a study of blood T cell repertoires in COVID-19. Background on the study: PBMCs, B-cell-depleted T cells, or T cells provided the cDNA or gDNA that made up the material.

Original methodology: Reference gene primer amplification gave nucleated cell count estimates. Assay: immunoSEQ multiplex PCR; the TCRdb copy retains only in-frame clones and omits some. V and J calls plus clone size are reproduced from that table; the DNA served to infer D and trimming. Here the sample spans roughly 290,000 clones, roughly 85% being singletons. This CDR3 has 13 amino acids. The germline V gene encodes CDR1 SGHRS and CDR2 YFSETQ. Trimming took off 4 bases at V and 3 bases at J, with 11 bases between the two ends. Allocation to cohorts depended on clinical history reported by the participants.

V gene TRBV5-1 combines with J gene TRBJ2-7, with D possibly being TRBD1 (5 bases). The sequenced sample consisted of PBMCs or T cells enriched from blood (not recorded which). The receptor was isolated from a woman in her thirties or forties who had recovered from COVID-19. The DNA for the CDR3 is TGCGCCAGCAGCCTAAACAGGTTCTACGAGCAGTACTTC. Translating gives CASSLNRFYEQYF.